These 30 T cell receptor beta chains came from one sample sequenced in a study of T cells in Graves' hyperthyroidism and ophthalmopathy. Amplification of TCR beta CDR3 regions was performed using RNA transcripts as template. TCR CDR3 regions were first amplified by RT-PCR with HTBI primers. TCRdb re-analysed the multiplex PCR reads in MiXCR, keeping a single row per CDR3 protein. The sample contains around 690,000 distinct CDR3 sequences, roughly a sixth of which appear only once. Sequencing was done on a sample of blood. The receptors stem from a man aged 50 to 59 with Graves' hyperthyroidism.

The chain recombines TRBV28 with TRBJ1-4, with D possibly matching TRBD1 (6 bases). Trimming removed 6 bases from V and 3 bases from J, with 20 bases in between. From germline, CDR1 is MDHEN and CDR2 SYDVKM. The CDR3 covers 17 residues. The CDR3 DNA follows: TGTGCCAGCAGAGTCCGATTCGGGGGCCGGGCTAATGAAAAACTGTTTTTT. Amino acids: CASRVRFGGRANEKLFF.

Concerning this clonotype itself: This sequence may be a read error, since a much larger clone differs from it by one base. This chain connects TRBV5-1 to TRBJ2-1, with D maybe TRBD2 (6 bases). CDR1 and CDR2 (germline): SGHRS, YFSETQ. V gave up 4 bases and J gave up 8 bases, with 16 bases separating them. CDR3 size: 14 residues. The CDR3 DNA is TGCGCCAGCAGCACGGGACCAGCGGGCTATGAGCAGTTCTTC. Protein product: CASSTGPAGYEQFF. Combining the CDR3 with reference TRBV5-1 and TRBJ2-1 gives the whole variable domain KAGVTQTPRYLIKTRGQQVTLSCSPISGHRSVSWYQQTPGQGLQFLFEYFSETQRNKGNFPGRFSGRQFSNSRSEMNVSTLELGDSALYLCASSTGPAGYEQFFGPGTRLTVL.

V and J are TRBV14 and TRBJ2-1; TRBD2 matches 9 bases. With V trimmed by 1 base and J by 1 base, 8 bases remained unmatched. CDR3 length: 18 amino acids. CDR1 is SGHDN, CDR2 FVKESK, per germline. The CDR3 here is CASSQGTSVYPSYNEQFF. Written as DNA, the CDR3 is TGTGCCAGCAGCCAAGGGACTAGCGTGTACCCTTCCTACAATGAGCAGTTCTTC. Together with reference TRBV14 and TRBJ2-1, the CDR3 gives the full variable domain: EAGVTQFPSHSVIEKGQTVTLRCDPISGHDNLYWYRRVMGKEIKFLLHFVKESKQDESGMPNNRFLAERTGGTYSTLKVQPAELEDSGVYFCASSQGTSVYPSYNEQFFGPGTRLTVL.

The J gene is TRBJ2-5, the V gene TRBV2, with TRBD2 matching over 15 bases. With 9 bases clipped from V and 2 bases from J, the junction kept 4 bases outside the gene matches. Germline loops: CDR1 SNHLY, CDR2 FYNNEI. The CDR3 loop spans 15 amino acids. The CDR3 loop reads CARGGLAGGQETQYF. The CDR3 DNA follows: TGTGCCAGGGGGGGACTAGCGGGGGGACAAGAGACCCAGTACTTC. Full variable domain (rest looked up from reference TRBV2 and TRBJ2-5): EPEVTQTPSHQVTQMGQEVILRCVPISNHLYFYWYRQILGQKVEFLVSFYNNEISEKSEIFDDQFSVERPDGSNFTLKIRSTKLEDSAMYFCARGGLAGGQETQYFGPGTRLLVL.

This clonotype was counted at least ten times. The rearrangement links TRBV2 to TRBJ2-3; 10 bases are a match to TRBD2. V dropped 6 bases and J dropped 5; count of bases not matched to a gene: 8. Germline assignment: CDR1 SNHLY and CDR2 FYNNEI. The CDR3 spans 15 residues. The DNA of the CDR3 is TGTGCCAGCAGACTAGCGGGACTTGTGGGAGATACGCAGTATTTT. This translates into CASRLAGLVGDTQYF.

The chain couples TRBV20-1 to TRBJ2-7, with TRBD2 identical over 8 bases. Germline CDR1 and CDR2: DFQATT and SNEGSKA (reference sequence). This CDR3 spans 17 amino acids. The V gene end was trimmed by 3 bases and the J gene end by 2 bases; junction bases not matched to a gene: 15. The CDR3: CSARGLETLNLPYEQYF. For the CDR3, the DNA is TGCAGTGCTAGGGGACTAGAGACCCTTAATCTTCCCTACGAGCAGTACTTC.

This chain uses TRBV7-2 with TRBJ2-5; D uncertain. Trimming shortened V by 1 base and J by 1 base, and 10 bases separated the two germline ends. Germline V CDR1 and CDR2: SGHTA, FQGNSA. This CDR3 spans 15 amino acids. The CDR3 region has the DNA TGTGCCAGCAGCTTAGTAAGTGGCGCCCAAGAGACCCAGTACTTC. Protein: CASSLVSGAQETQYF.

Comments on this clonotype: This may arise from a read error, as a much more abundant clone is one base away. This chain joins TRBV7-9 and TRBJ2-3, with D perhaps matching TRBD2 (6 bases). Looked up from germline, CDR1 is SEHNR and CDR2 is FQNEAQ (reference sequence). The CDR3 contains 15 residues. The CDR3 nucleotides are TGTGCCAGCAGCTCCGGAGCGGGCCCCACAGATACGCACTATTTT. Its protein is CASSSGAGPTDTHYF.

This clonotype was seen many times. This chain uses TRBV27 with TRBJ1-5; D gene ambiguous. Trimming took 5 bases from V and 6 from J, leaving 14 bases between them. CDR1 and CDR2 (germline): MNHEY, SMNVEV (reference sequence). The CDR3 extends over 14 amino acids. The CDR3 DNA sequence: TGTGCCAGCAGTCTCCGGGAGGGCGGTCAGCCCCAGCATTTT. Its translation is CASSLREGGQPQHF.

This clonotype was detected only a few times. The V gene is TRBV13, the J gene TRBJ1-1; a possible D gene is TRBD1 (5 bases). The CDR3 consists of 16 residues. V was pared by 5 bases and J by 1 base, with 17 bases between. Germline V gives CDR1 PRHDT, CDR2 FYEKMQ (reference sequence). The CDR3 coding sequence is TGTGCCAGCAGCGGGTGGGACCTTCCTGAGAACACTGAAGCTTTCTTT. Its translation is CASSGWDLPENTEAFF.

This clonotype was seen a few times. A single base separates this from a much larger clone, so it may be a read error. The rearrangement links TRBV20-1 to TRBJ2-1; 12 positions agree with TRBD2. In germline, CDR1 is DFQATT, CDR2 SNEGSKA (reference sequence). Trimming at V came to 3 bases and at J to 6 bases, leaving 9 bases not matched to a gene. The CDR3 runs to 16 residues. In DNA, the CDR3 is TGCAGTGCTAGGGTGGCAGGACTAGCGGGGCCCAATGAGCAGTTCTTC. It specifies CSARVAGLAGPNEQFF.

This clonotype was seen ten or more times. CDR3 bases: TGTGCCAGCAGCGGACAGGGGAATTCACCCCTCCACTTT. Its translation: CASSGQGNSPLHF. V is TRBV27 and J is TRBJ1-6, with 9 positions matching TRBD1. The trim removed 6 bases at V and 7 bases at J, leaving 1 base unmatched. This CDR3 has 13 residues. Germline-derived CDR1 and CDR2 are MNHEY and SMNVEV (reference sequence).

The chain employs TRBV18 and TRBJ1-5; the match to TRBD1 covers 8 bases. Trimming removed 5 bases from V and 1 base from J; junction bases left unmatched: 7. The CDR3 covers 16 residues. Germline V lookup: CDR1 KGHSH, CDR2 LQKENI. The CDR3 DNA sequence: TGTGCCAGCTCATCGCAGACAGGGGAAAGCAATCAGCCCCAGCATTTT. Residues: CASSSQTGESNQPQHF.

CDR3 DNA: TGTGCCAGCAGTTTCGGGTTGGGACAGGGAGGCCAGCCCCAGCATTTT. This encodes CASSFGLGQGGQPQHF. V is TRBV28 and J is TRBJ1-5; 9 bases line up with TRBD1. J lost 7 bases, V lost 3 bases, and 10 bases had no gene match. The CDR3 totals 16 residues. Germline lookup yields CDR1 MDHEN and CDR2 SYDVKM.

The rearrangement uses TRBV2 and TRBJ2-7; possibly TRBD2 for D (6 bases). Germline V gene sequence: CDR1 SNHLY, CDR2 FYNNEI. The ends were cut back, 7 bases at V and 4 bases at J, with 14 bases in the middle. This CDR3 has 13 residues. The CDR3 protein is CASIPGEGYEQYF. CDR3 coding DNA: TGTGCCAGCATCCCGGGGGAAGGGTACGAGCAGTACTTC.

The chain is built from TRBV4-1 and TRBJ2-4; 10 positions match TRBD1. The V gene end was trimmed by 1 base and the J gene end by 3 bases; junction bases not matched to a gene: 3. Germline CDR1 and CDR2: MGHRA and YSYEKL. CDR3 length: 16 amino acids. In nucleotides, the CDR3 is TGCGCCAGCAGCCAAGGACAGGGGGCGGGCAAAAACATTCAGTACTTC. Translating gives CASSQGQGAGKNIQYF.

This clonotype was seen repeatedly, ten times or more. V and J are TRBV12-3 or TRBV12-4 and TRBJ2-7; 12 positions match TRBD2. The CDR3 extends over 14 amino acids. The V segment lost 5 bases and the J segment 9 bases; nucleotides outside the gene matches: 8. The CDR3: CASSLGLAGSRQYF. The CDR3 bases are TGTGCCAGCAGTCTCGGACTAGCGGGATCAAGGCAGTACTTC.

The V gene is TRBV29-1, the J gene TRBJ2-7; D is perhaps TRBD1 (5 bases). Germline V lookup: CDR1 SQVTM, CDR2 ANQGSEA. With 1 base removed from V and 0 bases from J, the gap between germline ends came to 13 bases. The length of the CDR3 is 15 residues. The CDR3 sequence: CSVEGAGSLSYEQYF. The CDR3 coding sequence is TGCAGCGTTGAAGGGGCAGGGTCCCTCTCCTACGAGCAGTACTTC.

The chain carries TRBV6-1 and TRBJ1-2; D unclear. This CDR3 is built from 13 residues. The V and J ends lost 7 bases and 8 bases respectively, with 17 bases between them. The germline CDR1 and CDR2 sequences are MNHNS and SASEGT. The CDR3 loop is CASNPEVVRGYTF. DNA for the CDR3: TGTGCCAGCAACCCCGAGGTTGTACGGGGCTACACCTTC.

As DNA, the CDR3 is TGTGCCAGCAGTGGTTTGACGTACAATGAGCAGTTCTTC. Encoded protein: CASSGLTYNEQFF. The chain joins TRBV2 to TRBJ2-1; no firm D call. This CDR3 spans 13 amino acids. Germline values: CDR1 SNHLY, CDR2 FYNNEI. V was trimmed by 4 bases and J by 4 bases, leaving 8 bases between them. The complete variable domain, with remaining parts taken from reference TRBV2 and TRBJ2-1, reads EPEVTQTPSHQVTQMGQEVILRCVPISNHLYFYWYRQILGQKVEFLVSFYNNEISEKSEIFDDQFSVERPDGSNFTLKIRSTKLEDSAMYFCASSGLTYNEQFFGPGTRLTVL.

Worth noting for this clonotype: A read error may be the cause here, since a much bigger clone is one base away. The chain employs TRBV20-1 and TRBJ1-2; 11 nucleotides line up with TRBD1. The CDR3 covers 16 residues. Germline lookup yields CDR1 DFQATT and CDR2 SNEGSKA (reference sequence). The CDR3 coding sequence is TGCAATGCCAAAGGACAGGGGGCCTTGCTTAACTATGGCTACACCTTC. Protein: CNAKGQGALLNYGYTF.

This clonotype was counted at least ten times. The chain is built from TRBV2 and TRBJ2-3; 7 bases align to TRBD1. The CDR3 extends over 15 amino acids. V shed 1 base and J 3 bases; nucleotides not matched to a gene: 4. The V gene's germline CDR1 is SNHLY and CDR2 FYNNEI. This CDR3 reads CASSEEGAQTDTQYF. CDR3 DNA sequence: TGTGCCAGCAGTGAAGAGGGGGCGCAGACAGATACGCAGTATTTT.

Only a few counts were recorded for this clonotype. The chain recombines TRBV28 with TRBJ2-7; D ambiguous. Per germline, CDR1 MDHEN and CDR2 SYDVKM. The CDR3 contains 14 residues. Trimming left V 5 bases short and J 3 bases short, with 14 bases between. The DNA of the CDR3 is TGTGCCAGCAGTACCGGTAGGTCTTTCTACGAGCAGTACTTC. Translating it yields CASSTGRSFYEQYF.

The gene calls are TRBV4-2 and TRBJ2-2; 8 bases fit TRBD2. CDR1 is LGHNA, CDR2 YNFKEQ, per germline. J gave up 4 bases and V 6 bases, and 13 bases lay outside the gene matches. This CDR3 contains 17 residues. The CDR3 DNA reads TGTGCCAGCAGAACCCCGACTAGCGCCCCGGGCACCGGGGAGCTGTTTTTT. Protein: CASRTPTSAPGTGELFF.

This clonotype came up a few times. The rearrangement joins TRBV7-2 to TRBJ1-1; D not resolved. Trimming left V 3 bases short and J 3 bases short, with 14 bases between. CDR1 is SGHTA and CDR2 is FQGNSA in the germline V gene. This CDR3 has 15 amino acids. CDR3 sequence: CASSFGPGMDTEAFF. Here the CDR3 DNA reads TGTGCCAGCAGCTTTGGCCCGGGAATGGACACTGAAGCTTTCTTT.

This clonotype was recorded a few times. The genes are TRBV7-9 and TRBJ2-7, with a tentative D call TRBD1 (5 bases). The CDR3 is 17 amino acids. Germline CDR1 and CDR2: SEHNR and FQNEAQ (reference sequence). Trimming shortened V by 5 bases and J by 0 bases, and 20 bases separated the two germline ends. The CDR3 sequence: CASSPRGTSSLSYEQYF. For the CDR3, the DNA is TGTGCCAGCAGCCCTAGGGGTACGAGCTCCCTCTCCTACGAGCAGTACTTC.

This chain joins TRBV2 and TRBJ1-6, with 11 nucleotides matching TRBD1. Germline V gene sequence: CDR1 SNHLY, CDR2 FYNNEI. Germline trimming cut 7 bases from V and 9 bases from J; bases unmatched to any gene: 5. The CDR3 sequence is 14 residues long. CDR3 residues: CASKGQGVFSPLHF. The CDR3 nucleotides are TGTGCCAGCAAGGGACAGGGGGTTTTTTCACCCCTCCACTTT. Full variable domain (outside the CDR3, taken from reference TRBV2 and TRBJ1-6): EPEVTQTPSHQVTQMGQEVILRCVPISNHLYFYWYRQILGQKVEFLVSFYNNEISEKSEIFDDQFSVERPDGSNFTLKIRSTKLEDSAMYFCASKGQGVFSPLHFGNGTRLTVT.

This clonotype was seen only a few times. The rearrangement uses TRBV7-9 and TRBJ2-1, with 9 bases aligning to TRBD1. V dropped 8 bases and J dropped 5; count of bases not matched to a gene: 7. Per the germline V gene, CDR1 is SEHNR and CDR2 is FQNEAQ (reference sequence). The CDR3 contains 14 residues. In DNA form, the CDR3 reads TGTGCCAGCTGCCGGGACAGGGAACACAATGAGCAGTTCTTC. Protein product: CASCRDREHNEQFF.

This clonotype was recorded a few times. The chain joins TRBV29-1 to TRBJ1-5; D may be TRBD1 (5 bases). The V gene's germline CDR1 is SQVTM and CDR2 ANQGSEA. V lost 0 bases, J lost 9 bases, and 12 bases lay in between. This CDR3 is 13 amino acids long. CDR3 residues: CSVEEEGDAPQHF. The CDR3 nucleotides read TGCAGCGTTGAAGAGGAAGGGGACGCGCCCCAGCATTTT.

This sequence joins TRBV9 and TRBJ2-2, with TRBD2 identical over 9 bases. V lost 7 bases to trimming and J lost 2 bases; unmatched junction nucleotides: 9. The V gene's germline CDR1 is SGDLS and CDR2 YYNGEE. This CDR3 is 16 amino acids long. CDR3 residues: CASAGVSGRNTGELFF. In nucleotides, the CDR3 is TGTGCCAGCGCCGGGGTTAGCGGGAGAAACACCGGGGAGCTGTTTTTT.